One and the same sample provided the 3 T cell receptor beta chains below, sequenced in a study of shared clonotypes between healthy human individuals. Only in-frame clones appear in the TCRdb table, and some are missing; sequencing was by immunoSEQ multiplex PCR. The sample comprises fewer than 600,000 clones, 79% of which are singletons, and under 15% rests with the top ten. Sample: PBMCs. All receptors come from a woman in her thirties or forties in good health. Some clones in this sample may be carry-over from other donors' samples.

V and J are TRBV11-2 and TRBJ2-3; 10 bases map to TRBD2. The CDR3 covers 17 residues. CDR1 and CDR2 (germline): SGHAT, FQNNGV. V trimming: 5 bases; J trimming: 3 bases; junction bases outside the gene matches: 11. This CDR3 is CASSRRGSGRATDTQYF. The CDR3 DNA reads TGTGCCAGCAGCAGACGCGGGAGCGGGAGGGCAACAGATACGCAGTATTTT.

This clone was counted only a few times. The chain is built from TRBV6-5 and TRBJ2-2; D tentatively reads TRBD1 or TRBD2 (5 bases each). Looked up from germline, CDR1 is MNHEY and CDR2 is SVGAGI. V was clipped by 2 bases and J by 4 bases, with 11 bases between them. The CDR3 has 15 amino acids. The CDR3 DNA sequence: TGTGCCAGCAGTTACGGGGACGACCCCACCGGGGAGCTGTTTTTT. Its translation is CASSYGDDPTGELFF.

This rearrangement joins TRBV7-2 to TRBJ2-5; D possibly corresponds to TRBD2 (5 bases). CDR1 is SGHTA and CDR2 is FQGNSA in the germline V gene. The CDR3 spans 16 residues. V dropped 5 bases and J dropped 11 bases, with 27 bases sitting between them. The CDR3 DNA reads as TGTGCCAGCAGCCCCAGGCCACTAGTTTCGAAACCTGAACAGTACTTC. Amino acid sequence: CASSPRPLVSKPEQYF.